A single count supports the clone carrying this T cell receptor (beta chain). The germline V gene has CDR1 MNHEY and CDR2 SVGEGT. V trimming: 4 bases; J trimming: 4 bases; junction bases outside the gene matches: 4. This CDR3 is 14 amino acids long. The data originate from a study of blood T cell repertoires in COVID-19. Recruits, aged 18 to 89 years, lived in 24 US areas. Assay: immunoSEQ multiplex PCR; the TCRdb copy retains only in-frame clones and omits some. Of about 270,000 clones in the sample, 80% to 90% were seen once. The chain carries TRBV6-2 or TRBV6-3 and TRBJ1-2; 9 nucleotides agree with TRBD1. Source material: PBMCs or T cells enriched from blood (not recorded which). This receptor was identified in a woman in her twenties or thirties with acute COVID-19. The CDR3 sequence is CASSLGTGTYGYTF. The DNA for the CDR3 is TGTGCCAGCAGTTTGGGGACAGGGACCTATGGCTACACCTTC.